A single sample is the source of the 20 T cell receptor beta chains below, sequenced in a study of somatic mutations in cytotoxic T cells in rheumatoid arthritis. Generated by immunoSEQ multiplex PCR, the TCRdb table keeps only in-frame clones and is missing some. The table records more than 8,000 clones, under 85% of them present only once. Material: CD8+ T cells sorted from blood. The source is a man aged 50 to 60 in good health.

The chain joins TRBV29-1 to TRBJ1-2, with D unresolved. Trimming pared 4 bases from V and 2 bases from J, leaving 8 bases between. CDR1 is SQVTM, CDR2 ANQGSEA, per germline. The CDR3 length is 12 residues. The CDR3 nucleotides are TGCAGCGTTGTTACAGTAAACTATGGCTACACCTTC. Its translation: CSVVTVNYGYTF.

By proportion, this clone is medium-sized. The chain combines TRBV7-2 with TRBJ2-5, with a possible D match to TRBD2 (6 bases). The CDR3 has 16 amino acids. Trimming stripped 1 base from V and 2 bases from J, with 14 bases between. Germline V gene sequence: CDR1 SGHTA, CDR2 FQGNSA. The CDR3 DNA reads as TGTGCCAGCAGCTTAGGTAGGGGCGCGGGACAAGAGACCCAGTACTTC. This encodes CASSLGRGAGQETQYF.

A single count supports this clone. The genes are TRBV28 and TRBJ2-1, with TRBD2 identical over 8 bases. Germline V gives CDR1 MDHEN, CDR2 SYDVKM. The ends lost 4 bases at V and 0 bases at J; junction bases unmatched: 8. CDR3 length equals 17 residues. CDR3 DNA: TGTGCCAGCAGTTCTGCAGTAGCGGGACTCTCCTACAATGAGCAGTTCTTC. Amino acid sequence: CASSSAVAGLSYNEQFF.

The chain combines TRBV4-3 with TRBJ2-4; TRBD2 matches 8 bases. V was pared by 0 bases and J by 5 bases, with 6 bases of the junction left unmatched. CDR1 LGHNA and CDR2 YSLEER come from the germline V gene. This CDR3 is built from 16 residues. Written as DNA, the CDR3 is TGCGCCAGCAGCCAAGACATTACTAGCGGACAAAACATTCAGTACTTC. The encoded protein is CASSQDITSGQNIQYF.

This clone ranks as large. The chain links TRBV7-9 to TRBJ2-4; D is possibly TRBD1 (6 bases). There are 15 residues in the CDR3. Germline V gene data show CDR1 as SEHNR and CDR2 as FQNEAQ (reference sequence). Trimming removed 3 bases at V and 0 bases at J, with 9 bases between. The CDR3 region is CASSFGGLAKNIQYF. Here the CDR3 DNA reads TGTGCCAGCAGCTTTGGGGGCTTAGCCAAAAACATTCAGTACTTC.

The chain recombines TRBV30 with TRBJ2-7; 8 bases line up with TRBD1. Germline CDR1 and CDR2: GTSNPN and SVGIG (reference sequence). V lost 1 base to trimming and J lost 4 bases; unmatched junction nucleotides: 3. The CDR3 consists of 13 residues. The CDR3 region is CAWSGDRPYEQYF. Here the CDR3 DNA reads TGTGCCTGGAGTGGGGACAGGCCATACGAGCAGTACTTC. Combining the CDR3 with reference TRBV30 and TRBJ2-7 gives the whole variable domain SQTIHQWPATLVQPVGSPLSLECTVEGTSNPNLYWYRQAAGRGLQLLFYSVGIGQISSEVPQNLSASRPQDRQFILSSKKLLLSDSGFYLCAWSGDRPYEQYFGPGTRLTVT.

This clone was found once. The chain links TRBV19 to TRBJ2-3; 9 bases are shared with TRBD2. Germline CDR1 and CDR2: LNHDA and SQIVND (reference sequence). The ends lost 4 bases at V and 0 bases at J; junction bases unmatched: 2. The CDR3 spans 15 residues. The CDR3: CASSTLAGSTDTQYF. The CDR3 nucleotides read TGTGCCAGTAGTACCCTAGCGGGAAGCACAGATACGCAGTATTTT.

This chain uses TRBV5-1 with TRBJ1-2, with D possibly TRBD1 on 5 matching bases. Germline V gene lookup returns CDR1 SGHRS and CDR2 YFSETQ. Trimming took off 0 bases at V and 5 bases at J, with 11 bases between the two ends. This CDR3 is built from 14 residues. The DNA of the CDR3 is TGCGCCAGCAGCTTGGATGGGGCAGGGTATGGCTACACCTTC. It specifies CASSLDGAGYGYTF.

This chain joins TRBV9 and TRBJ1-5; D gene uncertain. Trimming took off 3 bases at V and 5 bases at J, with 15 bases between the two ends. The germline V gene has CDR1 SGDLS and CDR2 YYNGEE. CDR3 length: 15 residues. DNA for the CDR3: TGTGCCAGCAGCGAGCACCCGGGTCTTTATCAGCCCCAGCATTTT. This sequence encodes CASSEHPGLYQPQHF.

The J gene is TRBJ1-6, the V gene TRBV27; TRBD1 matches 9 bases. Germline V gene sequence: CDR1 MNHEY, CDR2 SMNVEV (reference sequence). The CDR3 is 15 amino acids. With V trimmed by 7 bases and J by 7 bases, 8 bases remained unmatched. The CDR3 coding sequence is TGTGCCAGCACCCTGGACAGGGGAGGGAATTCACCCCTCCACTTT. Its translation: CASTLDRGGNSPLHF.

The chain links TRBV25-1 to TRBJ2-7, with 9 bases lining up with TRBD2. The trim removed 2 bases at V and 2 bases at J, leaving 10 bases unmatched. CDR1 and CDR2 from the germline V gene are MGHDK and SYGVNS. The CDR3 contains 17 residues. The chain's CDR3 is CASSENSVAGVAYEQYF. For the CDR3, the DNA is TGTGCCAGCAGTGAAAATTCCGTAGCGGGAGTGGCCTACGAGCAGTACTTC.

The rearrangement uses TRBV4-3 and TRBJ2-7; 8 bases map to TRBD1. CDR1 is LGHNA, CDR2 YSLEER, per germline. CDR3 length equals 16 residues. Losses at the gene ends were 0 bases for V and 6 bases for J; bases not matched to a gene: 10. As DNA, the CDR3 is TGCGCCAGCAGCCAAGATGGTGAACAGGGGGAGATCGAGCAGTACTTC. Translation: CASSQDGEQGEIEQYF.

This clone was detected only a few times. The V and J genes are TRBV4-1 and TRBJ1-1; 8 nucleotides align to TRBD1. In germline, CDR1 is MGHRA, CDR2 YSYEKL. The CDR3 spans 15 residues. V trimming: 4 bases; J trimming: 1 base; junction bases outside the gene matches: 5. CDR3 nucleotide sequence: TGCGCCAGCAGCCCTGGGACAGGACGGAACACTGAAGCTTTCTTT. Protein product: CASSPGTGRNTEAFF.

For the CDR3, the DNA is TGTGCCAGCAGTAGGACTCGGACAGATACGCAGTATTTT. This gives the protein CASSRTRTDTQYF. The chain carries TRBV27 and TRBJ2-3, with D possibly matching TRBD2 (5 bases). CDR1 and CDR2 from the germline V gene are MNHEY and SMNVEV (reference sequence). The CDR3 spans 13 residues. The ends were cut back, 5 bases at V and 3 bases at J, with 9 bases in the middle.

This chain connects TRBV4-1 to TRBJ2-7, with TRBD1 matching 8 bases. CDR1 and CDR2 from the germline V gene are MGHRA and YSYEKL. Trimming took 2 bases from V and 3 from J; bases not matched to a gene: 12. The CDR3 has 17 residues. The DNA of the CDR3 is TGCGCCAGCAGCCAATACTCCGGGACAGGTTACCTCTACGAGCAGTACTTC. Its protein product is CASSQYSGTGYLYEQYF.

The chain uses TRBV2 and TRBJ1-3, with a tentative D call TRBD1 (5 bases). The CDR3 totals 16 residues. Per the germline V gene, CDR1 is SNHLY and CDR2 is FYNNEI. Trimming stripped 6 bases from V and 0 bases from J, with 15 bases between. CDR3 sequence reads: CASSGGPGYSGNTIYF. DNA for the CDR3: TGTGCCAGCAGCGGGGGACCCGGGTACTCTGGAAACACCATATATTTT.

This sequence joins TRBV5-4 and TRBJ2-7, with 7 bases matching TRBD2. The CDR3 is 14 amino acids. V was clipped by 0 bases and J by 0 bases; unmatched bases: 0. Germline CDR1 and CDR2: SGHNT and YYREEE (reference sequence). The chain's CDR3 is CASSLVAGSYEQYF. Written as DNA, the CDR3 is TGTGCCAGCAGCTTGGTAGCGGGCTCCTACGAGCAGTACTTC.

This sequence joins TRBV28 and TRBJ1-4, with 10 positions matching TRBD1. V trimming: 6 bases; J trimming: 5 bases; junction bases outside the gene matches: 12. This CDR3 region has 17 residues. Germline V gives CDR1 MDHEN, CDR2 SYDVKM. The chain's CDR3 is CASRSGTGASLNEKLFF. The CDR3 DNA reads TGTGCCAGCAGATCCGGGACAGGGGCCTCCCTCAATGAAAAACTGTTTTTT. Drawing the rest from reference TRBV28 and TRBJ1-4, the complete variable domain is DVKVTQSSRYLVKRTGEKVFLECVQDMDHENMFWYRQDPGLGLRLIYFSYDVKMKEKGDIPEGYSVSREKKERFSLILESASTNQTSMYLCASRSGTGASLNEKLFFGSGTQLSVL.

The gene calls are TRBV9 and TRBJ2-1, with 10 nucleotides matching TRBD1. Germline CDR1 SGDLS, CDR2 YYNGEE. There are 17 residues in the CDR3. V was pared by 5 bases and J by 4 bases, with 12 bases of the junction left unmatched. The CDR3 coding sequence is TGTGCCAGCAGTTTAATGGGGGACAGGGGAATATACAATGAGCAGTTCTTC. Protein product: CASSLMGDRGIYNEQFF.

In its sample, this clone was seen a few times. This chain uses TRBV5-1 with TRBJ2-7; possible D gene TRBD1, 6 bases. V dropped 2 bases and J dropped 7 bases, with 10 bases sitting between them. This CDR3 region has 12 residues. Germline CDR1 is SGHRS and CDR2 is YFSETQ. The CDR3 DNA reads TGCGCCAGCAGCTTAGGGGGAAGAGAGCAGTACTTC. Its protein is CASSLGGREQYF.